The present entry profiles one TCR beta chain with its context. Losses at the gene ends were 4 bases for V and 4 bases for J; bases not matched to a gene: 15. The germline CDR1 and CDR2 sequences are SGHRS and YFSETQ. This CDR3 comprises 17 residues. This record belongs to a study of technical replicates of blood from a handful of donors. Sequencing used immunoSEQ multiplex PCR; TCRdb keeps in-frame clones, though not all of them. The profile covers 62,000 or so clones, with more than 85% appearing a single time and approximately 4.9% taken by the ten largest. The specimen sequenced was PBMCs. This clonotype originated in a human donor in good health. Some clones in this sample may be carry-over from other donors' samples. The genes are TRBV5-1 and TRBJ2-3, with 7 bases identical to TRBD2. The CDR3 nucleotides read TGCGCCAGCAGCCCCGGGGGGACTCCCAGGTCCCCAGATACGCAGTATTTT. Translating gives CASSPGGTPRSPDTQYF.